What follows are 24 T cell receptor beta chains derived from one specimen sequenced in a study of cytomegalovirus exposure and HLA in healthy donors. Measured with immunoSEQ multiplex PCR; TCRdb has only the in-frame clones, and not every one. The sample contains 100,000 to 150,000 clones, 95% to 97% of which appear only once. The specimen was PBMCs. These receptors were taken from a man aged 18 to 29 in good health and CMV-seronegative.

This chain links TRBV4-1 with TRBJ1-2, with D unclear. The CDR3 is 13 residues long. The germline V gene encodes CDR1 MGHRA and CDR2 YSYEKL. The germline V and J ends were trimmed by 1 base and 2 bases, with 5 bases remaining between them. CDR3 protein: CASSQGRNYGYTF. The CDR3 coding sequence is TGCGCCAGCAGCCAAGGGCGGAACTATGGCTACACCTTC.

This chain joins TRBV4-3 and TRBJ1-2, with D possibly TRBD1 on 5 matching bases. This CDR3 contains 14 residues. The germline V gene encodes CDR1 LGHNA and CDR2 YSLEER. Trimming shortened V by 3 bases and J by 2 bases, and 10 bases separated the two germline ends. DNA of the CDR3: TGCGCCAGCAGCCAGGACACAGAGAACTATGGCTACACCTTC. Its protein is CASSQDTENYGYTF.

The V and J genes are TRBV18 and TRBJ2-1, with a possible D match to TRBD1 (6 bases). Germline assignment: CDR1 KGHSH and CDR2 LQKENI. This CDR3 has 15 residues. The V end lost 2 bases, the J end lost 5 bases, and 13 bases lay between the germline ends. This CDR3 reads CASSPGRGTHNEQFF. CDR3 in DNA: TGTGCCAGCTCACCAGGAAGGGGGACCCACAATGAGCAGTTCTTC.

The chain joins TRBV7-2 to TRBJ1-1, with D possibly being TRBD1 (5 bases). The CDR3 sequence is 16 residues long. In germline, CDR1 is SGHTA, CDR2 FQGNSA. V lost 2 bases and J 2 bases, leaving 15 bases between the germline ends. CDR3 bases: TGTGCCAGCAGCTTAAGGGCGCGGACACTCAACACTGAAGCTTTCTTT. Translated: CASSLRARTLNTEAFF. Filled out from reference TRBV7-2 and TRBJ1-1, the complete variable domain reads GAGVSQSPSNKVTEKGKDVELRCDPISGHTALYWYRQSLGQGLEFLIYFQGNSAPDKSGLPSDRFSAERTGGSVSTLTIQRTQQEDSAVYLCASSLRARTLNTEAFFGQGTRLTVV.

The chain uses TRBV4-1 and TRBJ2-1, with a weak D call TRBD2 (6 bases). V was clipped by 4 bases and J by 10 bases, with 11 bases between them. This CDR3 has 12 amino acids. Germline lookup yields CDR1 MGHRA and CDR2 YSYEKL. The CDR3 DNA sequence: TGCGCCAGCAGCCCGGGAGTCCTGGAGCAGTTCTTC. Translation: CASSPGVLEQFF.

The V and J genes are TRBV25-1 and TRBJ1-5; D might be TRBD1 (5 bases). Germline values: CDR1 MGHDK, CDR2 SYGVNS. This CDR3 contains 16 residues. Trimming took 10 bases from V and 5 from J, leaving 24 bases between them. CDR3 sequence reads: CANRQPPSPLYQPQHF. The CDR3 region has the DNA TGTGCCAACCGACAGCCCCCAAGCCCCCTTTATCAGCCCCAGCATTTT. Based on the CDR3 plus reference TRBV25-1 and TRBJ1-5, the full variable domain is EADIYQTPRYLVIGTGKKITLECSQTMGHDKMYWYQQDPGMELHLIHYSYGVNSTEKGDLSSESTVSRIRTEHFPLTLESARPSHTSQYLCANRQPPSPLYQPQHFGDGTRLSIL.

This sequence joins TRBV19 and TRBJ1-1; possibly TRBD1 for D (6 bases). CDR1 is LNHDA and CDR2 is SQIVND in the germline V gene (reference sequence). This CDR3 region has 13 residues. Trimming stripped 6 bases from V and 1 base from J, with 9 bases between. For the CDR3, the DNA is TGTGCCAGTAGGAGAGGGGGGAACACTGAAGCTTTCTTT. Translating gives CASRRGGNTEAFF.

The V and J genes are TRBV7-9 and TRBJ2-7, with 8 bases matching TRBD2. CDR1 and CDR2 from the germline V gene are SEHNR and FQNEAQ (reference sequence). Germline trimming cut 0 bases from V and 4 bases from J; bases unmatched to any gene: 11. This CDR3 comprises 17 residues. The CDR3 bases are TGTGCCAGCAGCTTAGCGGTAGCGGGGAGAGACGGGTACGAGCAGTACTTC. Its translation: CASSLAVAGRDGYEQYF.

The CDR3 protein is CASSAGDRGFTEAFF. The CDR3 coding sequence is TGTGCCAGCAGCGCGGGTGACAGGGGATTCACTGAAGCTTTCTTT. V and J are TRBV9 and TRBJ1-1; 8 bases are a match to TRBD1. The J segment lost 4 bases and the V segment lost 3 bases, leaving 8 bases of the junction unmatched. The V gene's germline CDR1 is SGDLS and CDR2 YYNGEE. This CDR3 has 15 residues.

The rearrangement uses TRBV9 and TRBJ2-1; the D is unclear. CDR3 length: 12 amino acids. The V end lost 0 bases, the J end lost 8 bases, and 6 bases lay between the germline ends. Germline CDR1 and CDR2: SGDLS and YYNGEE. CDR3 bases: TGTGCCAGCAGCGTAGCTGGAGATGAGCAGTTCTTC. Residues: CASSVAGDEQFF.

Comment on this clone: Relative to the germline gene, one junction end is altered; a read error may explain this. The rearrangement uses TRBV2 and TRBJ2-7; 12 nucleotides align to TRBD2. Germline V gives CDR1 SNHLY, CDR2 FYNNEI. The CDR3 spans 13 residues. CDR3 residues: CASSVRLAGGNHF. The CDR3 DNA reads TGTGCCAGCAGTGTTAGGCTAGCGGGAGGGAACCACTTC. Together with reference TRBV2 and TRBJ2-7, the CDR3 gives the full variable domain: EPEVTQTPSHQVTQMGQEVILRCVPISNHLYFYWYRQILGQKVEFLVSFYNNEISEKSEIFDDQFSVERPDGSNFTLKIRSTKLEDSAMYFCASSVRLAGGNHFGPGTRLTVT.

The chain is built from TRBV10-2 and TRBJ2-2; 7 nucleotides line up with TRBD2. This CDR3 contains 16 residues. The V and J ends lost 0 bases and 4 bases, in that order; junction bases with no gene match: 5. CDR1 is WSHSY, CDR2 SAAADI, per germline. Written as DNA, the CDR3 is TGCGCCAGCAGTGAGTCGAGCGGGGCCTCCACCGGGGAGCTGTTTTTT. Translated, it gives CASSESSGASTGELFF.

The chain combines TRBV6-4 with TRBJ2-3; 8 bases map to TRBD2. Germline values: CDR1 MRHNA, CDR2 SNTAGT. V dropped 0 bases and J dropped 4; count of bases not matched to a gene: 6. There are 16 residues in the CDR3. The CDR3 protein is CASSDSSGRGADTQYF. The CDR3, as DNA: TGTGCCAGCAGTGACTCGAGCGGGAGAGGGGCAGATACGCAGTATTTT.

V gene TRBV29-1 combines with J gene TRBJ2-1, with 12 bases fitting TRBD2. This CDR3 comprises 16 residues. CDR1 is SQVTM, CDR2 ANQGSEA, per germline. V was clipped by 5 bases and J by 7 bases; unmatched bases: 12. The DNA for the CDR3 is TGCAGCGTTCGATATAGGACTAGCGGGACACCTAATGAGCAGTTCTTC. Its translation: CSVRYRTSGTPNEQFF.

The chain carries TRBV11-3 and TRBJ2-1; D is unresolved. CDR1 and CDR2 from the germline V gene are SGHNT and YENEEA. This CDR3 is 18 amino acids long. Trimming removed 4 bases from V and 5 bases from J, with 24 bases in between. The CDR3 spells CASSSPLIRGADDNEQFF. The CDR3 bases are TGTGCCAGCAGCTCACCCCTCATAAGAGGAGCCGACGACAATGAGCAGTTCTTC.

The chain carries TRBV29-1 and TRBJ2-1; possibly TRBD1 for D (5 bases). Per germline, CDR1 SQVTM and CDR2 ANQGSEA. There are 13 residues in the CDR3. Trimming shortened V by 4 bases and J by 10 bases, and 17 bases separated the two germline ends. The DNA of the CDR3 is TGCAGCGTTGCCCCCAATCCAGGGTGGGAGCAGTTCTTC. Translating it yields CSVAPNPGWEQFF.

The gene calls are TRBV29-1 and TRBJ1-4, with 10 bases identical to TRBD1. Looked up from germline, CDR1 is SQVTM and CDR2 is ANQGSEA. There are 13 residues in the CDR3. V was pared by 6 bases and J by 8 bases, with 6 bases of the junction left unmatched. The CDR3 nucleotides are TGCAGCGTCGCCGGGACAGGGGTCGAAAAACTGTTTTTT. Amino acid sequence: CSVAGTGVEKLFF.

In DNA, the CDR3 is TGTGCCAGCAGCCGGGACAGGTCGAACACCGGGGAGCTGTTTTTT. Residues: CASSRDRSNTGELFF. The V and J genes are TRBV6-4 and TRBJ2-2; 8 bases match TRBD1. Germline V CDR1 and CDR2: MRHNA, SNTAGT. This CDR3 is 15 amino acids long. The V gene end was trimmed by 6 bases and the J gene end by 0 bases; junction bases not matched to a gene: 3.

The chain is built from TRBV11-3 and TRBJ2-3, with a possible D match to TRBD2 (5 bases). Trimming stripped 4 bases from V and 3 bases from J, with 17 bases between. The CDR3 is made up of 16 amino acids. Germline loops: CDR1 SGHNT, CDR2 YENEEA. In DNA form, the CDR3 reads TGTGCCAGCAGCTCCGGGGTGTCTAGCCAAACAGATACGCAGTATTTT. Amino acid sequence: CASSSGVSSQTDTQYF.

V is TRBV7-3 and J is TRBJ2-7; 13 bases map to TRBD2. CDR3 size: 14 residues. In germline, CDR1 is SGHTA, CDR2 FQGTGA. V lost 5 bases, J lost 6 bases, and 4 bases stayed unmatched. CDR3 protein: CASSAGTSGAEQYF. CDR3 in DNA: TGTGCCAGCAGCGCCGGGACTAGCGGGGCCGAGCAGTACTTC.

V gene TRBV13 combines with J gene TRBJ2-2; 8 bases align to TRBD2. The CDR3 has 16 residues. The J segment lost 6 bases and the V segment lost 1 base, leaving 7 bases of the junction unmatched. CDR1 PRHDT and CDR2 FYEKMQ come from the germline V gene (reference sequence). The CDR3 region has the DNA TGTGCCAGCAGCTTAGAGGCGGGAGGAGTGGCCGGGGAGCTGTTTTTT. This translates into CASSLEAGGVAGELFF.

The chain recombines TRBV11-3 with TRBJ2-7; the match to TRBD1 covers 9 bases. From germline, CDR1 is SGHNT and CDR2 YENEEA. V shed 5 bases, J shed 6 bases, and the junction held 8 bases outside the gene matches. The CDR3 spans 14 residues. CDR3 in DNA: TGTGCCAGCAGCACTGGACAGGGGCTCACCGAGCAGTACTTC. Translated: CASSTGQGLTEQYF.

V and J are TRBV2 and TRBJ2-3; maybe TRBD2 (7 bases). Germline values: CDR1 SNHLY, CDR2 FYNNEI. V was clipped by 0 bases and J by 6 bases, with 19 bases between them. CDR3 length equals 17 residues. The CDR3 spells CASSEARGLAVGDTQYF. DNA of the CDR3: TGTGCCAGCAGTGAAGCGCGGGGGCTAGCGGTAGGTGATACGCAGTATTTT.

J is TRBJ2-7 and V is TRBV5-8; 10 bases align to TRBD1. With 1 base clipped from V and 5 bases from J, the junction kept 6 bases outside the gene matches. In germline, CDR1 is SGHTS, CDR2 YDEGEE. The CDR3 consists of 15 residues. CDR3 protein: CASSLSGQGFHEQYF. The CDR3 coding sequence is TGTGCCAGCAGCTTGTCGGGACAGGGGTTCCACGAGCAGTACTTC.